This T cell receptor beta chain was retrieved from a study of blood T cell repertoires in COVID-19. About the study: The United States, Italy and Spain were the sources of the acute and convalescent COVID-19 samples. The analysed material was cDNA or gDNA that came from T cells, B-cell-depleted T cells, or PBMCs.

In the source study's methods: Estimates of nucleated cell counts were drawn from the amplification of reference gene primers. Sequenced by immunoSEQ multiplex PCR; TCRdb stores in-frame clones only, minus some. V and J calls and clone size are those listed in that table; D and trimming were worked out from the DNA. The sample has some 140,000 clones, about 83% seen once. From germline, CDR1 is MNHEY and CDR2 SVGAGI. The CDR3 is made up of 12 amino acids. Trimming pared 6 bases from V and 2 bases from J, leaving 8 bases between. This rearrangement joins TRBV6-5 to TRBJ2-7; D is undetermined. The sequence came from a human donor in a cohort sampled during active COVID-19. Sequencing was done on a sample of peripheral blood. The DNA for the CDR3 is TGTGCCAGCAGACTGACACCCTACGAGCAGTACTTC. Translated, it gives CASRLTPYEQYF.